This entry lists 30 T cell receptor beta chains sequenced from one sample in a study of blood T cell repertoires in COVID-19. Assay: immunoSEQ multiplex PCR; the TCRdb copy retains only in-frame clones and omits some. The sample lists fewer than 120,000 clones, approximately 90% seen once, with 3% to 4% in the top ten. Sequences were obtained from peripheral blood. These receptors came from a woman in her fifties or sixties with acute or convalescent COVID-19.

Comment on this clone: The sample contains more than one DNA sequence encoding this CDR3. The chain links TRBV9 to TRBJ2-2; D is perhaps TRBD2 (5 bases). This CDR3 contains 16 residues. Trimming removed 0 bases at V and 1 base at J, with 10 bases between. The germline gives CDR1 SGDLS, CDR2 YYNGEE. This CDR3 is CASSVAPSGNTGELFF. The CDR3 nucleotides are TGTGCCAGCAGCGTAGCCCCCAGCGGGAACACCGGGGAGCTGTTTTTT.

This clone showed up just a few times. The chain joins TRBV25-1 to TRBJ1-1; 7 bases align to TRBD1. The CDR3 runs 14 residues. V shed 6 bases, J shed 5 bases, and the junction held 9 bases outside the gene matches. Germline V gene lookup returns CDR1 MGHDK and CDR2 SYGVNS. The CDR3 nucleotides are TGTGCCAGCAGCCAGACAGGGCGTTCTACTGAAGCTTTCTTT. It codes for CASSQTGRSTEAFF.

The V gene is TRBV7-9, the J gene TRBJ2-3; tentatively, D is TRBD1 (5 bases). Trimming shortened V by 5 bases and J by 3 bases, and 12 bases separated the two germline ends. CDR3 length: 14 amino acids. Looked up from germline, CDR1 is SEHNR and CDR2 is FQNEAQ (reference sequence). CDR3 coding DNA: TGTGCCAGCAGCGACCCGACAGAGACAGATACGCAGTATTTT. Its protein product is CASSDPTETDTQYF.

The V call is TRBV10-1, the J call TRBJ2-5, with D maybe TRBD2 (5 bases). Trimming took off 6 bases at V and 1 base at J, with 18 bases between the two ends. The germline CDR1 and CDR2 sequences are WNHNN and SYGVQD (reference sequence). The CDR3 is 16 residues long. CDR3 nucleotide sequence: TGCGCCAGCAGGGTAGGTGTAGGGAGACTCCAAGAGACCCAGTACTTC. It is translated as CASRVGVGRLQETQYF.

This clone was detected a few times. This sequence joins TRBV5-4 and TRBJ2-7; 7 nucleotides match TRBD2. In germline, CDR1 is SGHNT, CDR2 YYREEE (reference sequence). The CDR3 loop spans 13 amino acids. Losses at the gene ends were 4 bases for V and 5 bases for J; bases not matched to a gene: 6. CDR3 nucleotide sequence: TGTGCCAGCAGCACGGGGACTACCGACGAGCAGTACTTC. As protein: CASSTGTTDEQYF. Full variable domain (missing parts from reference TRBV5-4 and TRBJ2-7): ETGVTQSPTHLIKTRGQQVTLRCSSQSGHNTVSWYQQALGQGPQFIFQYYREEENGRGNFPPRFSGLQFPNYSSELNVNALELDDSALYLCASSTGTTDEQYFGPGTRLTVT.

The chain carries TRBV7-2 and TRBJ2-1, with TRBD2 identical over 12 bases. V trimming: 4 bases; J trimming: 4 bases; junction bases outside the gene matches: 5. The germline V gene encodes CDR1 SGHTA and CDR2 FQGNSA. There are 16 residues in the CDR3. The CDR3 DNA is TGTGCCAGCAGCTCCCGCGGGACTAGCGGGTACAATGAGCAGTTCTTC. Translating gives CASSSRGTSGYNEQFF. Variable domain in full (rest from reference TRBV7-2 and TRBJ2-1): GAGVSQSPSNKVTEKGKDVELRCDPISGHTALYWYRQSLGQGLEFLIYFQGNSAPDKSGLPSDRFSAERTGGSVSTLTIQRTQQEDSAVYLCASSSRGTSGYNEQFFGPGTRLTVL.

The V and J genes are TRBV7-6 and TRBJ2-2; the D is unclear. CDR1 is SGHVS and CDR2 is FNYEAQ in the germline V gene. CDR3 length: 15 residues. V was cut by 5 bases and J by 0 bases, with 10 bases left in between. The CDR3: CASSSTNTNTGELFF. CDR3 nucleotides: TGTGCCAGCAGCAGTACCAACACGAACACCGGGGAGCTGTTTTTT.

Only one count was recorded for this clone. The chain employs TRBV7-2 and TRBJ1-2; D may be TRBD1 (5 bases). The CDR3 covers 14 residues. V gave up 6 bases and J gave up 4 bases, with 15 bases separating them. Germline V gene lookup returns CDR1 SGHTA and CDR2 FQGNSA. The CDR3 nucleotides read TGTGCCAGCAGACTTGCGACAGTAACCTATGGCTACACCTTC. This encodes CASRLATVTYGYTF.

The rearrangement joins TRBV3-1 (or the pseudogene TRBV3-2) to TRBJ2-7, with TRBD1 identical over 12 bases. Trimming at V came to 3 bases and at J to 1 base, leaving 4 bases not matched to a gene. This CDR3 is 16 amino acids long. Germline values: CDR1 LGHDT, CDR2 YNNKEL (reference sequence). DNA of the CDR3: TGTGCCAGCAGCCAGGTGGGACAGGGGGCATCCTACGAGCAGTACTTC. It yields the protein CASSQVGQGASYEQYF.

CDR3 coding DNA: TGTGCCAGCTCACGCGGGACAGGGGTTAATGAGCAGTTCTTC. Its translation is CASSRGTGVNEQFF. The genes are TRBV18 and TRBJ2-1; TRBD1 matches 10 bases. Per germline, CDR1 KGHSH and CDR2 LQKENI. V was pared by 4 bases and J by 7 bases, with 4 bases of the junction left unmatched. The CDR3 contains 14 residues.

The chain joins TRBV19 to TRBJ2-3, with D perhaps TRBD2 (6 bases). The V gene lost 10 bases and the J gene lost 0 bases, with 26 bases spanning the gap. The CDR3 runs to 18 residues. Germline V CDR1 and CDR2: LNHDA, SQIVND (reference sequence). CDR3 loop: CAIPPPLVAARSTDTQYF. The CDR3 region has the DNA TGTGCCATCCCTCCGCCCCTGGTAGCGGCAAGGAGCACAGATACGCAGTATTTT.

CDR3 bases: TGTGCCAGCAGTTTAAACGGTCAGGGGACTCAGCCCCAGCATTTT. Protein sequence: CASSLNGQGTQPQHF. The chain recombines TRBV27 with TRBJ1-5, with D tentatively TRBD1 (6 bases). The V end lost 2 bases, the J end lost 6 bases, and 14 bases lay between the germline ends. The CDR3 spans 15 residues. Germline V gene data show CDR1 as MNHEY and CDR2 as SMNVEV (reference sequence).

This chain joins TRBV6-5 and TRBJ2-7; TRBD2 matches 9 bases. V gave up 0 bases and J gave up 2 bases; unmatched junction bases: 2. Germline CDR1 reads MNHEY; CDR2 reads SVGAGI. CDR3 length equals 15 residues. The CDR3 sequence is CASSYSTSGAYEQYF. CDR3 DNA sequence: TGTGCCAGCAGTTACTCGACTAGCGGAGCCTACGAGCAGTACTTC.

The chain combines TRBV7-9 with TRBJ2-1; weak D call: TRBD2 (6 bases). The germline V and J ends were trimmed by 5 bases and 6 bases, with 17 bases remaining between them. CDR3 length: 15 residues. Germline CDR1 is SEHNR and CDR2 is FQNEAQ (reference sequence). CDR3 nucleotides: TGTGCCAGCAGCCAAGGTTCCGGGACTCCCAATGAGCAGTTCTTC. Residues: CASSQGSGTPNEQFF.

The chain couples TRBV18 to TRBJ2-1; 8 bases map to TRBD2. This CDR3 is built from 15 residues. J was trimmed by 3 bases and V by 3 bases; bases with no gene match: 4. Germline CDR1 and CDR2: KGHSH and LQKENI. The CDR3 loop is CASSPLTSDYNEQFF. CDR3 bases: TGTGCCAGCTCACCGCTGACTAGCGACTACAATGAGCAGTTCTTC.

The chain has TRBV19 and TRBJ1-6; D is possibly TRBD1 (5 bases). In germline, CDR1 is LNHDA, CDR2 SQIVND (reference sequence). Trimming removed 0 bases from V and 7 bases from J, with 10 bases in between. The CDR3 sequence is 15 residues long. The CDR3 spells CASSIDLQVNSPLHF. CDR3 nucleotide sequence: TGTGCCAGTAGTATAGATCTACAGGTGAATTCACCCCTCCACTTT. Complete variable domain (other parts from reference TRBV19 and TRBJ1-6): DGGITQSPKYLFRKEGQNVTLSCEQNLNHDAMYWYRQDPGQGLRLIYYSQIVNDFQKGDIAEGYSVSREKKESFPLTVTSAQKNPTAFYLCASSIDLQVNSPLHFGNGTRLTVT.

The CDR3 here is CASSQVAGDSEQYF. As DNA, the CDR3 is TGTGCCAGCAGCCAAGTAGCGGGAGATTCCGAGCAGTACTTC. V usage is TRBV3-1 (or the pseudogene TRBV3-2) and J usage is TRBJ2-7; the match to TRBD2 covers 9 bases. J lost 6 bases, V lost 1 base, and 4 bases had no gene match. CDR3 length equals 14 residues. Germline values: CDR1 LGHDT, CDR2 YNNKEL (reference sequence).

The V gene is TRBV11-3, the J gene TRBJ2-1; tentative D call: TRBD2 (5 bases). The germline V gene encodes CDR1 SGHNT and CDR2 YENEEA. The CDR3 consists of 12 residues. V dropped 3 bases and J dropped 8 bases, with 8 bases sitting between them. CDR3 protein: CASSLAGDEQFF. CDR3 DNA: TGTGCCAGCAGCTTGGCCGGGGATGAGCAGTTCTTC.

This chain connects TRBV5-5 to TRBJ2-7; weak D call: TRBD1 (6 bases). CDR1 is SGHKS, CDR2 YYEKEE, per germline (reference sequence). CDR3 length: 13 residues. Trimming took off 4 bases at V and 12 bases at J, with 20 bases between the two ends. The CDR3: CASSLTSGGWGYF. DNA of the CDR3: TGTGCCAGCAGCCTCACTAGTGGGGGCTGGGGGTACTTC.

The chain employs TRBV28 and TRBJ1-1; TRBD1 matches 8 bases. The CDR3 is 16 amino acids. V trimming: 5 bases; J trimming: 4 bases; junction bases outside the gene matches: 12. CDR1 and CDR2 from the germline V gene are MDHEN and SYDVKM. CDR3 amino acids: CASSPTGRGQGTEAFF. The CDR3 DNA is TGTGCCAGCAGTCCTACCGGCAGGGGGCAGGGCACTGAAGCTTTCTTT.

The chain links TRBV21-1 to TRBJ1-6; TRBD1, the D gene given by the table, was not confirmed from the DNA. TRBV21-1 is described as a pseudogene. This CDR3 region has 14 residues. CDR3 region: CAVSDSTNNSPLHF. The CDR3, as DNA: TGTGCCGTGAGCGACAGTACTAATAATTCACCCCTCCACTTT.

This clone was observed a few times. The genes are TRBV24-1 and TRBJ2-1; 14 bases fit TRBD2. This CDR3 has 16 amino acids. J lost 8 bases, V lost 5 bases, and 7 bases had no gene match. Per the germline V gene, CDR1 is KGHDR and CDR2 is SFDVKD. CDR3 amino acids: CATSAQGLAGDDEQFF. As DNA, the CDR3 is TGTGCCACCAGTGCCCAGGGACTAGCGGGAGACGATGAGCAGTTCTTC.

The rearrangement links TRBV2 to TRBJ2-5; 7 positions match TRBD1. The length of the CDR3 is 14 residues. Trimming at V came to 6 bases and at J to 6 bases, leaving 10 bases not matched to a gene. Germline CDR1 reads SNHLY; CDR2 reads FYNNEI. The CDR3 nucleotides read TGTGCCAGCAGAGGGACAGCCCGGTCGCAGACCCAGTACTTC. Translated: CASRGTARSQTQYF. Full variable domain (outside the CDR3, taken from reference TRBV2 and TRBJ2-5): EPEVTQTPSHQVTQMGQEVILRCVPISNHLYFYWYRQILGQKVEFLVSFYNNEISEKSEIFDDQFSVERPDGSNFTLKIRSTKLEDSAMYFCASRGTARSQTQYFGPGTRLLVL.

The CDR3 DNA follows: TGTGCCAGCTCTCGGGGTAGCGGGAGGGCTGCGGAGACCCAGTACTTC. Translation gives CASSRGSGRAAETQYF. The chain is built from TRBV27 and TRBJ2-5; TRBD2 aligns across 11 bases. J gave up 5 bases and V 8 bases, and 13 bases lay outside the gene matches. Germline V lookup: CDR1 MNHEY, CDR2 SMNVEV (reference sequence). The CDR3 spans 16 residues.

CDR3 region: CASSLTSGSSYNEQFF. The DNA for the CDR3 is TGTGCCAGTAGTTTGACTAGCGGGAGCTCCTACAATGAGCAGTTCTTC. V is TRBV19 and J is TRBJ2-1; 12 nucleotides match TRBD2. V lost 5 bases, J lost 0 bases, and 2 bases stayed unmatched. Germline CDR1 and CDR2: LNHDA and SQIVND (reference sequence). The CDR3 loop spans 16 amino acids.

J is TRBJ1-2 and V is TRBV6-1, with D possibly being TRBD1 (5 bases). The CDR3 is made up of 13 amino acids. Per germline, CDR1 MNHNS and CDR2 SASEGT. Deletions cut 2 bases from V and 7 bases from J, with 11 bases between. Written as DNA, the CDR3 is TGTGCCAGCAGTGAAATGGGGCCGGGTGGCTACACCTTC. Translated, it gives CASSEMGPGGYTF.

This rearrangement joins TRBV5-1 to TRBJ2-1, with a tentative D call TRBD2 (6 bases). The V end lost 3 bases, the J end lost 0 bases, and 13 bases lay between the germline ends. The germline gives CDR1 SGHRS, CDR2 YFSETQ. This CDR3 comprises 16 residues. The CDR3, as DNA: TGCGCCAGCAGCTGGATAGCGGCTAGCTCCTACAATGAGCAGTTCTTC. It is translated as CASSWIAASSYNEQFF. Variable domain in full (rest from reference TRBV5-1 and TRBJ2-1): KAGVTQTPRYLIKTRGQQVTLSCSPISGHRSVSWYQQTPGQGLQFLFEYFSETQRNKGNFPGRFSGRQFSNSRSEMNVSTLELGDSALYLCASSWIAASSYNEQFFGPGTRLTVL.

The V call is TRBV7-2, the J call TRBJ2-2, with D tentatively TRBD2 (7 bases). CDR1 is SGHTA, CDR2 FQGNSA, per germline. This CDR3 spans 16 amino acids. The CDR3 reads CARGPKGGGPVGELFF. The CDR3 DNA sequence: TGTGCAAGAGGACCGAAGGGGGGAGGGCCGGTCGGGGAGCTGTTTTTT.

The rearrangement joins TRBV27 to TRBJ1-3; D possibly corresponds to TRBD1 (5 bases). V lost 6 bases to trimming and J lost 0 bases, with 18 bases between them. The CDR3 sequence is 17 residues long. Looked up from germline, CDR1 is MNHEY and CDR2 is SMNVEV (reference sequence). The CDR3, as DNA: TGTGCCAGCAGCTGGGGCAGGTCGCCTAACTCTGGAAACACCATATATTTT. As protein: CASSWGRSPNSGNTIYF.

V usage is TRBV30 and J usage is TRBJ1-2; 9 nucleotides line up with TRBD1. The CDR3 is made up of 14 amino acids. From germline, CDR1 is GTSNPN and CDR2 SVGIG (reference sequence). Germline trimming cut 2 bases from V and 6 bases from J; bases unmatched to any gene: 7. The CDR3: CAWSPYRGQDGYTF. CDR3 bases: TGTGCCTGGAGTCCTTACAGGGGGCAAGATGGCTACACCTTC.